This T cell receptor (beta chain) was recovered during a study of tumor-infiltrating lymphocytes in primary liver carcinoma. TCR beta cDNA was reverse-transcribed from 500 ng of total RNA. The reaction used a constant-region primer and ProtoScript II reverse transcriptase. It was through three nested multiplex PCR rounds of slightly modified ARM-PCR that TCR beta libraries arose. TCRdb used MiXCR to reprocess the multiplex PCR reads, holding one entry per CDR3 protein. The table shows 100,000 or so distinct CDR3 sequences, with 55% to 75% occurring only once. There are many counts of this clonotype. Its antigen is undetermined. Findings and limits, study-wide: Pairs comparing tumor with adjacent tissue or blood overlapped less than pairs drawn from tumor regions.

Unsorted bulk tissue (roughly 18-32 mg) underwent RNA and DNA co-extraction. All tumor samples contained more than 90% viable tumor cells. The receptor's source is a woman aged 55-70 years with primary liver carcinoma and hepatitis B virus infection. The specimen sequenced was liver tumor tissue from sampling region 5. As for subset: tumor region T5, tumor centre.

CDR3 bases: TGTGCCAGCAGCTCCCGGGACAGGATGAACACTGAAGCTTTCTTT. Amino acids: CASSSRDRMNTEAFF. The rearrangement uses TRBV5-5 and TRBJ1-1, with TRBD1 matching over 8 bases. This CDR3 contains 15 residues. V dropped 3 bases and J dropped 0; count of bases not matched to a gene: 4. CDR1 is SGHKS and CDR2 is YYEKEE in the germline V gene (reference sequence).